This TCR beta chain was found in a study of OX40 agonist ivuxolimab in advanced cancers. Across the study: Checkpoint inhibitors had been given previously to roughly 40% of patients. General study findings and limits: At 0.1 to 3.0 mg/kg and by week 6, clonal expansion occurred in CD4+ and CD8+ blood T cells.

This clone has a handful of counts. The antigen is undetermined. TCRdb's table, derived via immunoSEQ multiplex PCR, lists solely in-frame clones and lacks some. Of tens of thousands of clones in the sample, 85% to 95% are singletons; the top ten hold roughly an eighth. Patients were excluded for autoimmune disease history or systemic immunosuppression. J gave up 2 bases and V 2 bases, and 4 bases lay outside the gene matches. CDR1 MRHNA and CDR2 SNTAGT come from the germline V gene. CDR3 length equals 16 residues. The source material was CD4+ or CD8+ T cells sorted from blood, sampled in a trial of the OX40 agonist ivuxolimab. This chain joins TRBV6-4 and TRBJ2-1, with 9 bases fitting TRBD2. The source of this sequence is an adult with an advanced solid tumor such as melanoma, head and neck, liver or kidney cancer. In nucleotides, the CDR3 is TGTGCCAGCAGTGACCTAGCGGGATCTACCTACAATGAGCAGTTCTTC. It encodes CASSDLAGSTYNEQFF.